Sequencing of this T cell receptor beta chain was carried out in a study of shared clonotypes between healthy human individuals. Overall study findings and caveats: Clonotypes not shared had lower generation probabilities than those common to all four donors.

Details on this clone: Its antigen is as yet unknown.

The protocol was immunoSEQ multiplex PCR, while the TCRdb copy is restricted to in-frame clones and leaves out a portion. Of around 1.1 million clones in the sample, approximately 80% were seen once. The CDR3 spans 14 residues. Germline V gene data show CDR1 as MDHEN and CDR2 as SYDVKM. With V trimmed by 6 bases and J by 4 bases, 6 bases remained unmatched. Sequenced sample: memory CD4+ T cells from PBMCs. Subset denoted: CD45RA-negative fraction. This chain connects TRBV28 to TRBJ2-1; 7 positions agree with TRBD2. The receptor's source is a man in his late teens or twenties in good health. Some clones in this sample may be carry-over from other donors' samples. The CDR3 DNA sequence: TGTGCCAGCAGGCGACTAGCCGCGTACAATGAGCAGTTCTTC. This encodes CASRRLAAYNEQFF.